These 9 T cell receptor beta chains originate from one sample sequenced in a study of human T cells and chemical hapten exposure. TCRdb analysed the RACE reads with MiXCR anew, one entry per CDR3 protein. This table has some 79,000 distinct CDR3 sequences, roughly a tenth appearing once. As to time point: patch test 3, about 24 weeks after DPC sensitization. Treatment given: therapeutic diphenylcyclopropenone sensitization with weekly scalp DPC. The input for sequencing was whole blood, taken in connection with sensitization to the hapten diphenylcyclopropenone (DPC). These receptors were collected from a woman in her 50s with alopecia areata. Some clones in this sample may be carry-over from other donors' samples.

This clonotype was seen a handful of times. J is TRBJ2-3 and V is TRBV14; D not certain. V dropped 2 bases and J dropped 1 base, with 10 bases sitting between them. This CDR3 contains 15 residues. CDR1 and CDR2 from the germline V gene are SGHDN and FVKESK. The CDR3 loop is CASSQKTFRTDTQYF. The CDR3 DNA reads as TGTGCCAGCAGCCAAAAAACGTTTCGCACAGATACGCAGTATTTT.

This clonotype was picked up many times. The rearrangement joins TRBV11-2 to TRBJ1-1; 9 positions agree with TRBD1. V shed 2 bases, J shed 2 bases, and the junction held 9 bases outside the gene matches. Looked up from germline, CDR1 is SGHAT and CDR2 is FQNNGV. The CDR3 length is 17 residues. CDR3 loop: CASSLYPGQGINTEAFF. In DNA form, the CDR3 reads TGTGCCAGCAGCTTATACCCGGGACAGGGAATCAACACTGAAGCTTTCTTT. The full variable domain, completed using reference TRBV11-2 and TRBJ1-1, is EAGVAQSPRYKIIEKRQSVAFWCNPISGHATLYWYQQILGQGPKLLIQFQNNGVVDDSQLPKDRFSAERLKGVDSTLKIQPAKLEDSAVYLCASSLYPGQGINTEAFFGQGTRLTVV.

There are many counts of this clonotype. This chain uses TRBV15 with TRBJ1-2; 8 bases line up with TRBD1. The CDR3 is made up of 16 amino acids. Germline V lookup: CDR1 LNHNV, CDR2 YYDKDF (reference sequence). With V trimmed by 2 bases and J by 4 bases, 9 bases remained unmatched. The CDR3 DNA sequence: TGTGCCACCAGCAGATATCAGGGGGCGGGCCGCTATGGCTACACCTTC. Its translation is CATSRYQGAGRYGYTF.

This clonotype occurred many times. The CDR3 DNA is TGTGCCTGGAGTGCACAGCGGAACACTGAAGCTTTCTTT. This gives the protein CAWSAQRNTEAFF. J is TRBJ1-1 and V is TRBV30, with D uncertain. Germline lookup yields CDR1 GTSNPN and CDR2 SVGIG (reference sequence). Trimming cost V 1 base and J 1 base, with 7 bases left between them. CDR3 length equals 13 residues.

Only a few counts were recorded for this clonotype. The rearrangement links TRBV28 to TRBJ2-7; D ambiguous. The germline gives CDR1 MDHEN, CDR2 SYDVKM. This CDR3 has 12 amino acids. Trimming took 6 bases from V and 6 from J, leaving 12 bases between them. CDR3 sequence (DNA): TGTGCCAGCAGCCCTGGCCCGTTCGAGCAGTACTTC. It specifies CASSPGPFEQYF.

V is TRBV30 and J is TRBJ1-1, with D unclear. The V and J ends lost 3 bases and 8 bases respectively, with 10 bases between them. The CDR3 runs to 11 residues. CDR1 is GTSNPN and CDR2 is SVGIG in the germline V gene (reference sequence). CDR3 residues: CAWRRVKEAFF. DNA for the CDR3: TGTGCCTGGAGGCGAGTAAAAGAAGCTTTCTTT. Full variable domain (remainder filled in from reference TRBV30 and TRBJ1-1): SQTIHQWPATLVQPVGSPLSLECTVEGTSNPNLYWYRQAAGRGLQLLFYSVGIGQISSEVPQNLSASRPQDRQFILSSKKLLLSDSGFYLCAWRRVKEAFFGQGTRLTVV.

In DNA, the CDR3 is TGTGCCAGCAGTCCCCAGGGGGTTTCCTCCTACGAGCAGTACTTC. It translates to CASSPQGVSSYEQYF. The chain combines TRBV6-5 with TRBJ2-7, with 7 nucleotides matching TRBD1. There are 15 residues in the CDR3. With 5 bases clipped from V and 0 bases from J, the junction kept 7 bases outside the gene matches. Germline CDR1 and CDR2: MNHEY and SVGAGI.

This clonotype has a count of ten or more. This rearrangement joins TRBV18 to TRBJ1-2; unclear D gene. The CDR3 totals 15 residues. Germline CDR1 KGHSH, CDR2 LQKENI. Deletions cut 1 base from V and 6 bases from J, with 15 bases between. The CDR3 loop is CASSPRGIGEDGYTF. DNA of the CDR3: TGTGCCAGCTCACCACGAGGGATCGGGGAGGATGGCTACACCTTC. Together with reference TRBV18 and TRBJ1-2, the CDR3 gives the full variable domain: NAGVMQNPRHLVRRRGQEARLRCSPMKGHSHVYWYRQLPEEGLKFMVYLQKENIIDESGMPKERFSAEFPKEGPSILRIQQVVRGDSAAYFCASSPRGIGEDGYTFGSGTRLTVV.

CDR3 residues: CASSPETDTQYF. Written as DNA, the CDR3 is TGTGCCAGCAGCCCAGAGACAGATACGCAGTATTTT. V usage is TRBV7-9 and J usage is TRBJ2-3; D remains unclear. The V end was cut by 5 bases, the J end by 3 bases, with 6 bases between. CDR3 length: 12 amino acids. Germline CDR1 SEHNR, CDR2 FQNEAQ (reference sequence).